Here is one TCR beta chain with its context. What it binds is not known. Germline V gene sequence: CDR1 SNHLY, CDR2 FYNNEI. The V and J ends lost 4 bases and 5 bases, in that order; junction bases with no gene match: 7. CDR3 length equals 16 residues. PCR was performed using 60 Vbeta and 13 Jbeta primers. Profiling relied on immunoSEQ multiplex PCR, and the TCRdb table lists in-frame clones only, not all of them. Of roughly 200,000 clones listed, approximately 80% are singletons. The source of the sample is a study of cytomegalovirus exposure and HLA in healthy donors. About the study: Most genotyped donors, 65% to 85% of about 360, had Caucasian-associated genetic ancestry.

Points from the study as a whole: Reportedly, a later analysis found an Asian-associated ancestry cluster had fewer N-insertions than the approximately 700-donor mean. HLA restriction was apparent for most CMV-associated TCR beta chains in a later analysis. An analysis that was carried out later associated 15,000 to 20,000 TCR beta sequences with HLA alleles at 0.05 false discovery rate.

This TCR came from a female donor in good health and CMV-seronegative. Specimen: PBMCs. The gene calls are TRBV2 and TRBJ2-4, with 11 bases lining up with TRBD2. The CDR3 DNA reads TGTGCCAGCAGTGTGGGGATAGCGGGAGGGCAAAACATTCAGTACTTC. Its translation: CASSVGIAGGQNIQYF. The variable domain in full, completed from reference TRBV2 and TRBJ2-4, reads EPEVTQTPSHQVTQMGQEVILRCVPISNHLYFYWYRQILGQKVEFLVSFYNNEISEKSEIFDDQFSVERPDGSNFTLKIRSTKLEDSAMYFCASSVGIAGGQNIQYFGAGTRLSVL.